This TCR beta chain was found in a study of blood T cell repertoires in COVID-19. Study as a whole: COVID-19 samples collected from the United States, Italy and Spain covered acute and convalescent phases. T cells, B-cell-depleted T cells, or PBMCs supplied cDNA or gDNA.

The V end was cut by 2 bases, the J end by 5 bases, with 16 bases between. CDR3 size: 15 residues. Germline V gives CDR1 SQVTM, CDR2 ANQGSEA. The table came from immunoSEQ multiplex PCR; TCRdb's copy has only in-frame clones and leaves some out. The table records about 490,000 clones, around 85% of them present only once. The genes are TRBV29-1 and TRBJ2-1, with D maybe TRBD1 (8 bases). Specimen: peripheral blood. The sequence was collected from a human donor in a cohort sampled during active COVID-19. CDR3 loop: CSVEYPQGGDNEQFF. CDR3 sequence (DNA): TGCAGCGTTGAATACCCACAGGGGGGGGACAATGAGCAGTTCTTC.